Below, 5 T cell receptor beta chains from the same sample are listed, as sequenced in a study of beta chain features in type 1 diabetes (dated by TCRdb to the late 2010s). Libraries were constructed by the immunoSEQ multiplex PCR assay. All of the isolated RNA was reverse transcribed with the High Capacity cDNA Reverse Transcription Kit, so expressed TCRB transcripts were sequenced. Not all clones reach the TCRdb copy of this immuneACCESS table, which keeps in-frame sequences only. Checked studies attribute under half of the gap to unresolved V genes and leave the rest unexplained. For this sample there are about 900,000 clones; 15% to 20% appear just once. The ten largest make up 0.023% of the sample. Sequencing used naive CD4+ T cells from blood. The label giving this sample's cell subset or site can be read as: true naive CD4+ T cells. These receptors originate from a woman under 30 in good health.

The rearrangement links TRBV14 to TRBJ1-2; the D is unclear. There are 15 residues in the CDR3. Per germline, CDR1 SGHDN and CDR2 FVKESK. V was clipped by 3 bases and J by 8 bases, with 19 bases between them. The CDR3 DNA sequence: TGTGCCAGCAGCCACGTACAAGACGTCAGACGCGGCTACACCTTC. It translates to CASSHVQDVRRGYTF.

V is TRBV5-6 and J is TRBJ1-5; tentatively, D is TRBD1 (5 bases). The ends were cut back, 0 bases at V and 1 base at J, with 11 bases in the middle. The germline gives CDR1 SGHDT, CDR2 YYEEEE. This CDR3 contains 16 residues. The DNA of the CDR3 is TGTGCCAGCAGCTTGGGAGGGGAGGGGAGCAATCAGCCCCAGCATTTT. It yields the protein CASSLGGEGSNQPQHF.

V usage is TRBV5-1 and J usage is TRBJ2-1, with 10 bases lining up with TRBD2. The germline CDR1 and CDR2 sequences are SGHRS and YFSETQ. The length of the CDR3 is 13 residues. The V and J ends lost 4 bases and 9 bases, in that order; junction bases with no gene match: 4. In nucleotides, the CDR3 is TGCGCCAGCAGCAAGTTAGCGGGAGGTGAGCAGTTCTTC. Residues: CASSKLAGGEQFF.

This clone was counted a few times. This chain joins TRBV7-2 and TRBJ2-2; D gene unclear. CDR1 and CDR2 from the germline V gene are SGHTA and FQGNSA. The V and J ends lost 2 bases and 6 bases respectively, with 16 bases between them. The CDR3 covers 16 residues. CDR3 loop: CASSLPYARSAGELFF. CDR3 in DNA: TGTGCCAGCAGCTTACCGTACGCTAGAAGTGCCGGGGAGCTGTTTTTT.

The genes are TRBV4-2 and TRBJ2-5, with 8 bases fitting TRBD1. CDR3 length: 16 amino acids. The V gene's germline CDR1 is LGHNA and CDR2 YNFKEQ. The ends lost 4 bases at V and 5 bases at J; junction bases unmatched: 12. The CDR3 loop reads CASSRYSGGEAETQYF. CDR3 coding DNA: TGTGCCAGCAGCCGGTACTCAGGGGGCGAGGCCGAGACCCAGTACTTC.